Sequencing of this TCR beta chain was carried out in a study of T cell responses to AZD1222 COVID-19 vaccine. Study summary: The analysis combined second doses at about 4 or about 12 weeks. Study-wide results and limits: At study baseline, merely roughly 6 AZD1222 recipients were seropositive. Spike was spanned by vaccine-associated CD4 TCRs, with dominance at 160-218 and 743-854.

As to this clone: Its antigen is currently unknown.

This table comes from immunoSEQ multiplex PCR, and its TCRdb copy is limited to in-frame clones, with some not included. The sample lists around 140,000 clones, about 93% occurring once. The sequences come from peripheral blood, collected on day 0 of AZD1222 vaccination. This receptor was taken from an adult in good health.

In nucleotides, the CDR3 is TGTGCCAGCAGTGAATCAGCGGGAGGGCTCATTGGTGTGGATGAGCAGTTCTTC. Its protein is CASSESAGGLIGVDEQFF. The chain combines TRBV6-1 with TRBJ2-1; the match to TRBD2 covers 10 bases. The CDR3 totals 18 residues. The V gene end was trimmed by 2 bases and the J gene end by 8 bases; junction bases not matched to a gene: 15. In germline, CDR1 is MNHNS, CDR2 SASEGT.